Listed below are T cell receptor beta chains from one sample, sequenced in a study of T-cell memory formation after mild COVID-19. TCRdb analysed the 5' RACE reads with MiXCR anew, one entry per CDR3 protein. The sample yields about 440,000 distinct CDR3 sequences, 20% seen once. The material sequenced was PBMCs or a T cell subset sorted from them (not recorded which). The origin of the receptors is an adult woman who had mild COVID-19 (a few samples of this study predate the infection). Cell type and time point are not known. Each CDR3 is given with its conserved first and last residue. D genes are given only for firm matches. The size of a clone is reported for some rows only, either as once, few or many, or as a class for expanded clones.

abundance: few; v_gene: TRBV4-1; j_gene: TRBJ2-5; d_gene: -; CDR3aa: CASSQGPGDQETQYF; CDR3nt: TGCGCCAGCAGCCAAGGACCAGGGGACCAAGAGACCCAGTACTTC
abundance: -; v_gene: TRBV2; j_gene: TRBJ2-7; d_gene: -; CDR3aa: CASSDGQASFYEQYF; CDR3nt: TGTGCCAGCAGTGATGGCCAGGCCTCGTTCTACGAGCAGTACTTC
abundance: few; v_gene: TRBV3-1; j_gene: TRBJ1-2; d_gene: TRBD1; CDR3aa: CASSQERSGGNYGYTF; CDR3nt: TGTGCCAGCAGCCAAGAACGATCAGGGGGCAACTATGGCTACACCTTC
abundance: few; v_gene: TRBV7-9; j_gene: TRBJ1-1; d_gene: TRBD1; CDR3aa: CASSTGQGAPVTEAFF; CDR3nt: TGTGCCAGCAGCACGGGACAGGGAGCCCCTGTCACTGAAGCTTTCTTT
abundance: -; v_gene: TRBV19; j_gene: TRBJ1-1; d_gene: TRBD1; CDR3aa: CASTPQGETEAFF; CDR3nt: TGTGCCAGTACCCCGCAGGGGGAGACTGAAGCTTTCTTT
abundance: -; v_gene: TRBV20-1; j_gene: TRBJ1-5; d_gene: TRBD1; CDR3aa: CSASSDRGLNSNQPQHF; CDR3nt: TGCAGTGCTAGTTCTGACAGGGGTCTGAATAGCAATCAGCCCCAGCATTTT
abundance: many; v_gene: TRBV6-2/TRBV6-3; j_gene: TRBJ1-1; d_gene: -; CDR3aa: CASNTGINTEAFF; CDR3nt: TGTGCCAGCAATACCGGGATTAACACTGAAGCTTTCTTT
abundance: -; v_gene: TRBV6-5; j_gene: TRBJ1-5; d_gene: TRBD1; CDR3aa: CASRPDRGGQPQHF; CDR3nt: TGTGCCAGCAGACCGGACAGGGGCGGTCAGCCCCAGCATTTT
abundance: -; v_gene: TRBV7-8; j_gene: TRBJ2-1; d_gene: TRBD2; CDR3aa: CASSLGLAGGPDEEQFF; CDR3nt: TGTGCCAGCAGCTTAGGACTAGCGGGAGGCCCTGACGAAGAGCAGTTCTTC
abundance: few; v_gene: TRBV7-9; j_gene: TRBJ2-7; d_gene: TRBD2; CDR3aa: CASSSGTRFYEQYF; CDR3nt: TGTGCCAGCAGCTCGGGGACTAGGTTCTACGAGCAGTACTTC
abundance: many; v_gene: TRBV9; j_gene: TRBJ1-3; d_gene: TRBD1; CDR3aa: CASSGGQGRPGNTIYF; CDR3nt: TGTGCCAGCAGCGGCGGACAGGGGAGGCCTGGAAACACCATATATTTT
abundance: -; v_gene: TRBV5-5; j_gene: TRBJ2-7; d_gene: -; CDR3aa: CASSLRGENSYEQYF; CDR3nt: TGTGCCAGCAGCTTGAGGGGGGAGAACTCCTACGAGCAGTACTTC
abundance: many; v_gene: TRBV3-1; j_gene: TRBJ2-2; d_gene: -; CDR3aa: CASSSGRTGELFF; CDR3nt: TGTGCCAGCAGCTCGGGGAGGACCGGGGAGCTGTTTTTT